One and the same sample provided the 8 T cell receptor beta chains below, sequenced in a study of blood T cell repertoires in COVID-19 (dated by TCRdb to about 2020). Library creation used the immunoSEQ multiplex PCR assay. TCRdb stores this immuneACCESS table with in-frame sequences only. Part of the clones is absent; in the studies checked, under half of the shortfall reflects unresolved V genes, and no reason is known for the rest. Here the sample has 150,000 or so clones; about 86% occur a single time. The ten largest account for about 9.4% of the sample. Source material: peripheral blood. The receptors were gathered from a woman in her seventies with COVID-19, enrolled during active disease.

Only one count was recorded for this clone. The V and J genes are TRBV7-2 and TRBJ1-3, with D hard to call. The CDR3 is 15 amino acids. V gave up 8 bases and J gave up 0 bases, with 14 bases separating them. Germline loops: CDR1 SGHTA, CDR2 FQGNSA. The CDR3 is CASSFMGDSGNTIYF. CDR3 in DNA: TGTGCCAGCTCTTTCATGGGAGACTCTGGAAACACCATATATTTT.

V usage is TRBV29-1 and J usage is TRBJ1-1; D unresolved. Germline CDR1 and CDR2: SQVTM and ANQGSEA. This CDR3 has 11 residues. V lost 5 bases and J 6 bases, leaving 10 bases between the germline ends. The CDR3 region is CSVLGGSEAFF. CDR3 bases: TGCAGCGTTTTAGGAGGGTCTGAAGCTTTCTTT.

The chain combines TRBV6-5 with TRBJ1-2; tentative D call: TRBD1 (5 bases). In germline, CDR1 is MNHEY, CDR2 SVGAGI. CDR3 length equals 15 residues. Trimming took off 2 bases at V and 6 bases at J, with 16 bases between the two ends. This CDR3 is CASSYGDRGGNGYTF. The CDR3 DNA follows: TGTGCCAGCAGTTACGGGGACCGGGGAGGGAATGGCTACACCTTC.

The V gene is TRBV21-1, the J gene TRBJ1-6. TRBV21-1 is reported as a pseudogene. The CDR3 length is 18 residues. CDR3 nucleotides: TGTGCCAGCAGCAAAGGGAGGGCAGAGGGCTATTGTAATTCACCCCTCCACTTT. Residues: CASSKGRAEGYCNSPLHF.

There are a few counts of this clone. This rearrangement joins TRBV2 to TRBJ1-2; D possibly corresponds to TRBD1 (6 bases). The V end lost 5 bases, the J end lost 6 bases, and 19 bases lay between the germline ends. Germline V gives CDR1 SNHLY, CDR2 FYNNEI. The CDR3 length is 15 residues. The CDR3 sequence is CASSPQGGAEDGYTF. The CDR3 DNA sequence: TGTGCCAGCAGTCCTCAAGGGGGGGCAGAGGATGGCTACACCTTC. Variable domain in full (rest from reference TRBV2 and TRBJ1-2): EPEVTQTPSHQVTQMGQEVILRCVPISNHLYFYWYRQILGQKVEFLVSFYNNEISEKSEIFDDQFSVERPDGSNFTLKIRSTKLEDSAMYFCASSPQGGAEDGYTFGSGTRLTVV.

This CDR3 reads CASRSVYNEQFF. The CDR3 bases are TGTGCCAGCAGGTCTGTCTACAATGAGCAGTTCTTC. The chain carries TRBV5-4 and TRBJ2-1; D is uncertain. V lost 5 bases, J lost 3 bases, and 6 bases lay in between. The germline CDR1 and CDR2 sequences are SGHNT and YYREEE (reference sequence). The CDR3 consists of 12 residues.

The V gene is TRBV2, the J gene TRBJ1-6, with D perhaps matching TRBD1 (6 bases). The V end was cut by 3 bases, the J end by 7 bases, with 13 bases between. Germline CDR1 reads SNHLY; CDR2 reads FYNNEI. CDR3 length equals 15 residues. This chain's CDR3 is CASSDSTGLNSPLHF. Here the CDR3 DNA reads TGTGCCAGCAGTGACTCGACAGGTCTCAATTCACCCCTCCACTTT.

This clone has just a few counts. The chain combines TRBV10-2 with TRBJ2-7, with D maybe TRBD2 (5 bases). This CDR3 has 15 amino acids. The germline CDR1 and CDR2 sequences are WSHSY and SAAADI. The ends were cut back, 0 bases at V and 2 bases at J, with 11 bases in the middle. CDR3 DNA sequence: TGCGCCAGCAGTGAGTCGAGCGGCAGCACCTACGAGCAGTACTTC. As protein: CASSESSGSTYEQYF.